This T cell receptor beta chain was recovered during a study of CXCR3-negative and CXCR3-positive naive CD8 T cells. The CDR3 length is 12 residues. Germline CDR1 is SEHNR and CDR2 is FQNEAQ (reference sequence). UMI-labeled 5' RACE yielded the TRB cDNA libraries. TCRdb reanalyzed the 5' RACE reads and collapses them to one entry per CDR3 protein, without DNA. The table lists about 40,000 distinct CDR3 sequences. Sequencing used memory CD8+ T cells from blood. The chain employs TRBV7-9 and TRBJ1-2. This sequence was found in a human donor in good health. Some clones in this sample may be carry-over from other donors' samples. This CDR3 is CASSLLGDGYTF.